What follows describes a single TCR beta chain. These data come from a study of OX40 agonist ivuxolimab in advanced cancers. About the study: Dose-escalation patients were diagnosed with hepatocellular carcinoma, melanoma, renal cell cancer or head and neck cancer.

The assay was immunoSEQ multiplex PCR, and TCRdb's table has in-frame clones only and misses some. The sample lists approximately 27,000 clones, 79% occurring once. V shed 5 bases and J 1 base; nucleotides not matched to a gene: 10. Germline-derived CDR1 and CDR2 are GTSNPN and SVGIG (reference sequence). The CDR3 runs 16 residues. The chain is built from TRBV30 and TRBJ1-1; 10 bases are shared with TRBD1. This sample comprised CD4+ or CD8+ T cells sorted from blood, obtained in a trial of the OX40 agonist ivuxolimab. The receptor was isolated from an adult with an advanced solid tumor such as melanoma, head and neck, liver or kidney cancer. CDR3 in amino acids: CAWSRDRGTKNTEAFF. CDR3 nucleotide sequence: TGTGCCTGGTCCCGGGACAGGGGAACCAAGAACACTGAAGCTTTCTTT.